These T cell receptor beta chains were read from a single sample in a study of blood T cells in healthy people across ages. TCRdb used MiXCR to reprocess the 5' RACE reads, holding one entry per CDR3 protein. The table lists 550,000 to 800,000 distinct CDR3 sequences, about 30% of them singletons, with roughly 14% in the top ten. The sequenced sample consisted of blood. The source of these receptors is a woman aged 80 or over in good health. Both conserved end residues are part of each CDR3. D genes are given only for firm matches. Clone size is not always given. Where it is, it says once, few, many or a class for expanded clones.

v_call	clone_size	j_call	d_call	cdr3_aa	cdr3_nt
TRBV20-1	once	TRBJ2-7	.	CSASLPSYEQYF	TGCAGTGCTAGCTTACCGTCCTACGAGCAGTACTTC
TRBV3-1	.	TRBJ1-2	.	CASSQEGITYGYTF	TGTGCCAGCAGCCAAGAAGGTATCACCTATGGCTACACCTTC
TRBV4-3	many	TRBJ2-6	.	CASSQEWGSGANVLTF	TGCGCCAGCAGCCAAGAATGGGGGTCTGGGGCCAACGTCCTGACTTTC
TRBV7-2	.	TRBJ2-5	.	CASSLQGGGQYF	TGTGCCAGCAGCTTGCAGGGGGGCGGGCAGTACTTC
TRBV7-2	many	TRBJ1-2	.	CASSPQVARDGYTF	TGTGCCAGCAGCCCCCAGGTAGCCAGGGATGGCTACACCTTC
TRBV3-1	.	TRBJ1-1	.	CAGSQVLGVEAFF	TGTGCCGGCAGCCAAGTATTAGGTGTTGAAGCTTTCTTT
TRBV10-3	many	TRBJ1-5	.	CAISSGVESNQPQHF	TGTGCCATCAGCTCGGGGGTTGAGAGCAATCAGCCCCAGCATTTT
TRBV7-9	many	TRBJ2-1	.	CASSGRGSSYNEQFF	TGTGCCAGCAGCGGCCGGGGAAGCTCCTACAATGAGCAGTTCTTC
TRBV9	.	TRBJ2-1	TRBD2	CASSTAGGPYNEQFF	TGTGCCAGCAGCACAGCGGGGGGTCCCTACAATGAGCAGTTCTTC
TRBV2	.	TRBJ2-7	.	CTSRAVLTYEQYF	TGTACCAGCAGGGCAGTCCTGACCTACGAGCAGTACTTC
TRBV5-1	.	TRBJ1-2	.	CASSLRIDANYGYTF	TGCGCCAGCAGCTTACGAATAGACGCTAACTATGGCTACACCTTC
TRBV6-6	.	TRBJ2-5	.	CASSQTFRSTQYF	TGTGCCAGCAGTCAGACTTTTAGGTCAACCCAGTACTTC
TRBV5-5	many	TRBJ1-5	.	CASSVFRDINQPQHF	TGTGCCAGCAGCGTGTTCCGGGACATTAATCAGCCCCAGCATTTT
TRBV5-1	.	TRBJ2-7	TRBD1	CASSGAGQGVSYEQYF	TGCGCCAGCAGCGGAGCGGGACAGGGAGTTTCTTACGAGCAGTACTTC
TRBV20-1	many	TRBJ2-3	.	CSAPKGGGWVDTQYF	TGCAGTGCCCCGAAGGGGGGGGGATGGGTAGATACGCAGTATTTT
TRBV12-3/TRBV12-4	many	TRBJ1-6	.	CASNPQGSNSPLHF	TGTGCCAGCAACCCACAGGGTTCCAATTCACCCCTCCACTTT
TRBV10-3	.	TRBJ2-7	TRBD1	CAIRTGTGSYEQYF	TGTGCCATCAGAACCGGGACAGGATCCTACGAGCAGTACTTC
TRBV7-3	many	TRBJ2-5	TRBD2	CASSLGIAGSQETQYF	TGTGCCAGCAGCTTAGGGATAGCGGGATCCCAAGAGACCCAGTACTTC
TRBV27	many	TRBJ2-5	TRBD1	CASSLNRQGLGETQYF	TGTGCCAGCAGTTTAAACAGACAGGGGTTGGGGGAGACCCAGTACTTC
TRBV20-1	many	TRBJ1-6	.	CSAVTGIGSPLHF	TGCAGTGCCGTTACGGGGATTGGTTCACCCCTCCACTTT